Reported below is one T cell receptor (beta chain). Via MiXCR, TCRdb re-called the RT-PCR reads, giving one row per CDR3 protein. The sample contains about 680,000 distinct CDR3 sequences, approximately 15% of which appear only once. In germline, CDR1 is DFQATT, CDR2 SNEGSKA (reference sequence). The CDR3 has 14 amino acids. Trimming removed 3 bases at V and 6 bases at J, with 15 bases between. The sample was memory CD4+ T cells from blood. This chain joins TRBV20-1 and TRBJ2-1, with D perhaps TRBD1 (5 bases). The clonotype was recovered from a female donor in good health, serving as a healthy control. CDR3 sequence (DNA): TGCAGTGCTAGGGGGCGCGGACCCATCAATGAGCAGTTCTTC. As protein: CSARGRGPINEQFF.